This T cell receptor beta chain was identified in a study of shared clonotypes between healthy human individuals. Naive CD8 cells were CD45RO-negative, positively selected for CCR7, excluding terminally differentiated effector memory CD45RA+ cells. Healthy HIV-negative adults without recent acute infections or vaccinations served as donors. Here immunoSEQ multiplex PCR was the method, and the copy in TCRdb shows in-frame clones only, minus some. The sample contains about 1.9 million clones, approximately 92% of which appear only once. Germline CDR1 and CDR2: GTSNPN and SVGIG (reference sequence). V trimming: 4 bases; J trimming: 4 bases; junction bases outside the gene matches: 11. The CDR3 consists of 16 residues.

Material: naive CD8+ T cells from PBMCs. The chain joins TRBV30 to TRBJ1-3, with 9 positions matching TRBD1. The receptor was derived from a man aged 18 to 29 in good health. Some clones in this sample may be carry-over from other donors' samples. For the CDR3, the DNA is TGTGCCTGGAATTTTTTAACAGGGGGCGCGGGAAACACCATATATTTT. It encodes CAWNFLTGGAGNTIYF.